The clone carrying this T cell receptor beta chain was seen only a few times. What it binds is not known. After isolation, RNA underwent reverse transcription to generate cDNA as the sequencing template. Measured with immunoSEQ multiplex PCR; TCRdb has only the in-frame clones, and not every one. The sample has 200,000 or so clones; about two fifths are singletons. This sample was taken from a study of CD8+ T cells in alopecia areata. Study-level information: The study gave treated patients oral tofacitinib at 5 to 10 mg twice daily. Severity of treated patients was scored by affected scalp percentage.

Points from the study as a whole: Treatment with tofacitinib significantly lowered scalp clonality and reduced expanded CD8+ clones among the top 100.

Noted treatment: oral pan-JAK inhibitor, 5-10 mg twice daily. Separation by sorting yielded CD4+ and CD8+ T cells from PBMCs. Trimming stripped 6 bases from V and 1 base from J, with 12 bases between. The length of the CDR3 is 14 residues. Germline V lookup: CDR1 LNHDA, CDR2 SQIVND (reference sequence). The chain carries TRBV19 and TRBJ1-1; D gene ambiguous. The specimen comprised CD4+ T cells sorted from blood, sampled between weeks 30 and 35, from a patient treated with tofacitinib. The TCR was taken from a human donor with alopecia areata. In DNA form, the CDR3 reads TGTGCCAGTAGGGACTTATTGAAGAACACTGAAGCTTTCTTT. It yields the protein CASRDLLKNTEAFF.